One and the same sample provided the 30 T cell receptor beta chains below, sequenced in a study of shared clonotypes between healthy human individuals (dated by TCRdb to about 2020). The library came from the immunoSEQ multiplex PCR assay. TCRdb stores this immuneACCESS table with in-frame sequences only. Part of the clones is absent; in the studies checked, under half of the shortfall reflects unresolved V genes, and no reason is known for the rest. For this sample there are a few million clones; approximately 92% appear just once. The top ten hold over 0.12% of the sample. The sequenced sample consisted of naive CD4+ T cells sorted from blood. The intended sense of this specimen's cell subset or site label: CD45RA+ positively selected. The source is a man aged 18 to 35 in good health.

The chain combines TRBV5-1 with TRBJ2-7, with D tentatively TRBD1 (6 bases). Germline lookup yields CDR1 SGHRS and CDR2 YFSETQ. Trimming took off 1 base at V and 2 bases at J, with 19 bases between the two ends. CDR3 length: 17 amino acids. The CDR3 coding sequence is TGCGCCAGCAGCTTGCGATGGGACCGGGACACCACCTACGAGCAGTACTTC. Translated, it gives CASSLRWDRDTTYEQYF.

In nucleotides, the CDR3 is TGTGCCACCAGCGTCCACAACGGGACTAGCGGGAGCTCCTACAATGAGCAGTTCTTC. The encoded protein is CATSVHNGTSGSSYNEQFF. The V and J genes are TRBV15 and TRBJ2-1, with 14 positions matching TRBD2. The V gene's germline CDR1 is LNHNV and CDR2 YYDKDF (reference sequence). This CDR3 region has 19 residues. V lost 5 bases, J lost 0 bases, and 9 bases stayed unmatched. Drawing the rest from reference TRBV15 and TRBJ2-1, the complete variable domain is DAMVIQNPRYQVTQFGKPVTLSCSQTLNHNVMYWYQQKSSQAPKLLFHYYDKDFNNEADTPDNFQSRRPNTSFCFLDIRSPGLGDTAMYLCATSVHNGTSGSSYNEQFFGPGTRLTVL.

The V gene is TRBV7-3, the J gene TRBJ2-1; no firm D call. The CDR3 consists of 14 residues. Trimming removed 8 bases at V and 7 bases at J, with 18 bases between. Per germline, CDR1 SGHTA and CDR2 FQGTGA. The DNA of the CDR3 is TGTGCCAGCCGGACGGGCGGCTCTACAAATGAGCAGTTCTTC. Protein product: CASRTGGSTNEQFF.

The chain employs TRBV6-1 and TRBJ1-2; a weak D match, TRBD1 (5 bases). V lost 1 base and J lost 7, with 13 bases in between. In germline, CDR1 is MNHNS, CDR2 SASEGT. The CDR3 length is 14 residues. CDR3 DNA sequence: TGTGCCAGCAGTGAAGTCCCGGGACTTGTTGGCTACACCTTC. It specifies CASSEVPGLVGYTF.

CDR3 DNA sequence: TGTGCCAGCACTACGGGAGGACAGGGATACGGCTACACCTTC. This codes for CASTTGGQGYGYTF. This sequence joins TRBV6-5 and TRBJ1-2; 8 bases match TRBD1. The trim removed 7 bases at V and 8 bases at J, leaving 12 bases unmatched. CDR1 MNHEY and CDR2 SVGAGI come from the germline V gene. The CDR3 sequence is 14 residues long.

The chain links TRBV11-2 to TRBJ2-1, with 9 bases matching TRBD2. V lost 5 bases, J lost 2 bases, and 4 bases stayed unmatched. The CDR3 runs to 15 residues. Germline V CDR1 and CDR2: SGHAT, FQNNGV. CDR3 DNA sequence: TGTGCCAGCAGCCACGGCGGGGGGGCCTACAATGAGCAGTTCTTC. Translating gives CASSHGGGAYNEQFF. Variable domain in full (rest from reference TRBV11-2 and TRBJ2-1): EAGVAQSPRYKIIEKRQSVAFWCNPISGHATLYWYQQILGQGPKLLIQFQNNGVVDDSQLPKDRFSAERLKGVDSTLKIQPAKLEDSAVYLCASSHGGGAYNEQFFGPGTRLTVL.

This chain links TRBV5-1 with TRBJ2-2; 9 nucleotides agree with TRBD2. Germline assignment: CDR1 SGHRS and CDR2 YFSETQ. This CDR3 has 17 amino acids. J gave up 0 bases and V 0 bases, and 3 bases lay outside the gene matches. CDR3 nucleotides: TGCGCCAGCAGCTTGGCGGTAGCGGGGGCGAACACCGGGGAGCTGTTTTTT. Residues: CASSLAVAGANTGELFF.

The chain combines TRBV10-2 with TRBJ2-7; 11 positions agree with TRBD2. Looked up from germline, CDR1 is WSHSY and CDR2 is SAAADI. V was pared by 8 bases and J by 2 bases, with 5 bases of the junction left unmatched. The CDR3 consists of 14 residues. The CDR3, as DNA: TGCGCCAGCTACGATAGCGGGAGGGCCTACGAGCAGTACTTC. It codes for CASYDSGRAYEQYF.

The V and J genes are TRBV5-1 and TRBJ2-7; tentatively, D is TRBD1 or TRBD2 (5 bases each). This CDR3 spans 16 amino acids. CDR1 and CDR2 (germline): SGHRS, YFSETQ. The ends were cut back, 0 bases at V and 5 bases at J, with 18 bases in the middle. The CDR3 region is CASSLEIWGSPHEQYF. DNA of the CDR3: TGCGCCAGCAGCTTGGAAATCTGGGGGAGCCCCCACGAGCAGTACTTC.

J is TRBJ2-3 and V is TRBV19; 7 nucleotides match TRBD1. This CDR3 is built from 16 residues. The germline V gene has CDR1 LNHDA and CDR2 SQIVND (reference sequence). V lost 3 bases, J lost 5 bases, and 11 bases stayed unmatched. The DNA for the CDR3 is TGTGCCAGTAGTATTGGGGCAGGGACAGTCGGAGATACGCAGTATTTT. Its protein product is CASSIGAGTVGDTQYF.

This clone came up once. This rearrangement joins TRBV19 to TRBJ1-1; maybe TRBD1 (6 bases). V was trimmed by 7 bases and J by 3 bases, leaving 12 bases between them. Germline values: CDR1 LNHDA, CDR2 SQIVND (reference sequence). The CDR3 has 13 residues. Here the CDR3 reads CASTPYRDTEAFF. The CDR3 region has the DNA TGTGCCAGTACCCCCTACAGGGACACTGAAGCTTTCTTT.

The V gene is TRBV7-2, the J gene TRBJ2-7; TRBD2 aligns across 9 bases. Germline loops: CDR1 SGHTA, CDR2 FQGNSA. The CDR3 sequence is 15 residues long. The trim removed 4 bases at V and 2 bases at J, leaving 6 bases unmatched. The CDR3 DNA reads TGTGCCAGCAGCTCCCTAGCGGGACCAGCCTACGAGCAGTACTTC. Translated: CASSSLAGPAYEQYF. The variable domain in full, with the rest retrieved from reference TRBV7-2 and TRBJ2-7, is GAGVSQSPSNKVTEKGKDVELRCDPISGHTALYWYRQSLGQGLEFLIYFQGNSAPDKSGLPSDRFSAERTGGSVSTLTIQRTQQEDSAVYLCASSSLAGPAYEQYFGPGTRLTVT.

The CDR3 here is CASSIEREARTDTQYF. The DNA of the CDR3 is TGTGCCAGTAGTATAGAGCGGGAGGCTCGCACAGATACGCAGTATTTT. This chain uses TRBV19 with TRBJ2-3, with 8 bases identical to TRBD2. Germline lookup yields CDR1 LNHDA and CDR2 SQIVND (reference sequence). The CDR3 is 16 amino acids. V lost 0 bases and J lost 1; bases outside the gene matches: 3. Filled out from reference TRBV19 and TRBJ2-3, the complete variable domain reads DGGITQSPKYLFRKEGQNVTLSCEQNLNHDAMYWYRQDPGQGLRLIYYSQIVNDFQKGDIAEGYSVSREKKESFPLTVTSAQKNPTAFYLCASSIEREARTDTQYFGPGTRLTVL.

This chain uses TRBV11-2 with TRBJ2-7; either TRBD1 or TRBD2 may fit D (5 bases each). V was trimmed by 2 bases and J by 3 bases, leaving 17 bases between them. Germline V lookup: CDR1 SGHAT, CDR2 FQNNGV. The CDR3 consists of 16 residues. In DNA form, the CDR3 reads TGTGCCAGCAGCTTACAGTGGACCTTGGGGGTCTACGAGCAGTACTTC. Translated: CASSLQWTLGVYEQYF.

The rearrangement uses TRBV6-1 and TRBJ1-2, with D perhaps matching TRBD1 (6 bases). From germline, CDR1 is MNHNS and CDR2 SASEGT. CDR3 length: 16 residues. Trimming took 0 bases from V and 1 from J, leaving 12 bases between them. The CDR3 DNA reads as TGTGCCAGCAGTGAAGCGATATGGGACATTAACTATGGCTACACCTTC. Amino acid sequence: CASSEAIWDINYGYTF.

The chain links TRBV11-3 to TRBJ2-1; D perhaps matches TRBD2 (6 bases). V was shortened by 4 bases and J by 8 bases, with 9 bases between the two germline ends. Germline V lookup: CDR1 SGHNT, CDR2 YENEEA. CDR3 size: 12 residues. The CDR3 here is CASSSGGDEQFF. The CDR3 bases are TGTGCCAGCAGCTCCGGGGGAGATGAGCAGTTCTTC.

The V gene is TRBV19, the J gene TRBJ2-2; D is undetermined. The CDR3 is 14 residues long. V was pared by 5 bases and J by 4 bases, with 11 bases between. Germline-derived CDR1 and CDR2 are LNHDA and SQIVND (reference sequence). The CDR3 DNA follows: TGTGCCAGTAGTTTCCGCTCGGTCACCGGGGAGCTGTTTTTT. This gives the protein CASSFRSVTGELFF.

The chain carries TRBV6-1 and TRBJ2-5; a possible D gene is TRBD1 (5 bases). V was shortened by 1 base and J by 3 bases, with 9 bases between the two germline ends. CDR1 and CDR2 (germline): MNHNS, SASEGT. This CDR3 comprises 14 residues. This CDR3 reads CASSEGGKKETQYF. The CDR3 region has the DNA TGTGCCAGCAGTGAAGGGGGCAAGAAAGAGACCCAGTACTTC.

The chain carries TRBV5-5 and TRBJ1-4, with 7 nucleotides matching TRBD1. Germline values: CDR1 SGHKS, CDR2 YYEKEE (reference sequence). J gave up 4 bases and V 4 bases, and 7 bases lay outside the gene matches. There are 15 residues in the CDR3. In nucleotides, the CDR3 is TGTGCCAGCAGCCCTGGGGACAGAAGTAATGAAAAACTGTTTTTT. Protein product: CASSPGDRSNEKLFF.

Here the CDR3 reads CASSTDHRGLNYGYTF. As DNA, the CDR3 is TGTGCCAGTAGTACGGACCACAGGGGCTTAAACTATGGCTACACCTTC. V and J are TRBV19 and TRBJ1-2; 7 positions match TRBD1. The V gene's germline CDR1 is LNHDA and CDR2 SQIVND (reference sequence). V trimming: 4 bases; J trimming: 2 bases; junction bases outside the gene matches: 10. There are 16 residues in the CDR3.

This sequence joins TRBV29-1 and TRBJ1-2, with D uncertain. V gave up 0 bases and J gave up 6 bases, with 17 bases separating them. Germline V gene lookup returns CDR1 SQVTM and CDR2 ANQGSEA. The CDR3 length is 15 residues. The CDR3 DNA follows: TGCAGCGTTGAAGAGAAATCAACTGTTCGAAATGGCTACACCTTC. Translation gives CSVEEKSTVRNGYTF.

This sequence joins TRBV6-6 and TRBJ2-3; perhaps D is TRBD1 or TRBD2 (6 bases each). The V and J ends lost 6 bases and 7 bases respectively, with 17 bases between them. CDR1 MNHNY and CDR2 SVGAGI come from the germline V gene (reference sequence). The CDR3 has 14 residues. In DNA, the CDR3 is TGTGCCAGCAGCCCCCCCGGGGGCGGGAATACGCAGTATTTT. Amino acid sequence: CASSPPGGGNTQYF.

The J gene is TRBJ2-2, the V gene TRBV9, with D tentatively TRBD1 or TRBD2 (6 bases each). This CDR3 has 16 amino acids. Germline CDR1 and CDR2: SGDLS and YYNGEE. The V end was cut by 1 base, the J end by 0 bases, with 10 bases between. CDR3 in amino acids: CASSVMGGTNTGELFF. The CDR3 DNA is TGTGCCAGCAGCGTAATGGGGGGCACGAACACCGGGGAGCTGTTTTTT. Based on the CDR3 plus reference TRBV9 and TRBJ2-2, the full variable domain is DSGVTQTPKHLITATGQRVTLRCSPRSGDLSVYWYQQSLDQGLQFLIQYYNGEERAKGNILERFSAQQFPDLHSELNLSSLELGDSALYFCASSVMGGTNTGELFFGEGSRLTVL.

V usage is TRBV6-5 and J usage is TRBJ2-4, with 10 nucleotides matching TRBD1. Germline CDR1 is MNHEY and CDR2 is SVGAGI. The CDR3 consists of 14 residues. J was trimmed by 7 bases and V by 6 bases; bases with no gene match: 6. CDR3 DNA: TGTGCCAGCAGGCCCGGGACAGGGGCGAACATTCAGTACTTC. Its translation: CASRPGTGANIQYF.

The V gene is TRBV28, the J gene TRBJ2-3, with D unresolved. V was pared by 7 bases and J by 1 base, with 6 bases between. The CDR3 extends over 12 amino acids. Germline V gene lookup returns CDR1 MDHEN and CDR2 SYDVKM. CDR3 in DNA: TGTGCCAGCACCCAGGGCACAGATACGCAGTATTTT. Its protein product is CASTQGTDTQYF.

Of note for this clone: The sample carries other DNA sequences with the same CDR3. The chain combines TRBV7-2 with TRBJ2-2; TRBD2 matches at 7 bases. V was pared by 3 bases and J by 1 base, with 5 bases of the junction left unmatched. The CDR3 has 16 residues. Germline CDR1 reads SGHTA; CDR2 reads FQGNSA. CDR3 coding DNA: TGTGCCAGCAGCTTGTTAGCGGGTGGGAACACCGGGGAGCTGTTTTTT. It encodes CASSLLAGGNTGELFF.

CDR3 DNA: TGTGCCAGCAGCATAAAGGGGGAGCACGGTAATGAGCAGTTCTTC. This encodes CASSIKGEHGNEQFF. The V gene is TRBV11-2, the J gene TRBJ2-1, with D perhaps TRBD1 (6 bases). Germline-derived CDR1 and CDR2 are SGHAT and FQNNGV. The length of the CDR3 is 15 residues. Trimming cost V 5 bases and J 7 bases, with 18 bases left between them.

The chain couples TRBV19 to TRBJ2-1; unclear D gene. CDR1 LNHDA and CDR2 SQIVND come from the germline V gene (reference sequence). Between the trimmed V and J ends, which lost 1 base and 8 bases, there was a span of 9 bases. CDR3 length: 13 amino acids. CDR3 in amino acids: CASSIGQIYEQFF. CDR3 sequence (DNA): TGTGCCAGTAGTATAGGTCAGATTTATGAGCAGTTCTTC.

CDR3: CASSSYDSPLHF. The CDR3 DNA reads as TGTGCCAGCAGTTCTTACGATTCACCCCTCCACTTT. This sequence joins TRBV6-6 and TRBJ1-6; D gene uncertain. CDR3 length equals 12 residues. The ends were cut back, 4 bases at V and 8 bases at J, with 6 bases in the middle. Per the germline V gene, CDR1 is MNHNY and CDR2 is SVGAGI (reference sequence).

V is TRBV10-3 and J is TRBJ1-1; possible D gene TRBD1, 5 bases. Trimming removed 0 bases from V and 3 bases from J, with 14 bases in between. The CDR3 runs to 16 residues. Germline CDR1 reads ENHRY; CDR2 reads SYGVKD. The chain's CDR3 is CAISESRGGRDTEAFF. CDR3 coding DNA: TGTGCCATCAGTGAGTCCCGCGGGGGTCGGGACACTGAAGCTTTCTTT.